One sample yielded the 27 T cell receptor beta chains listed below, sequenced in a study of blood T cell repertoires in COVID-19. Assay used: immunoSEQ multiplex PCR; TCRdb lists only in-frame clones, some missing. The data show about 210,000 clones, about four fifths seen once. The sequencing input was peripheral blood. The receptors come from a man aged 55-75 years with acute or convalescent COVID-19.

V usage is TRBV6-5 and J usage is TRBJ2-5; perhaps TRBD2 as D (6 bases). The CDR3 totals 14 residues. V was pared by 6 bases and J by 5 bases, with 16 bases between. Per the germline V gene, CDR1 is MNHEY and CDR2 is SVGAGI. CDR3 DNA sequence: TGTGCCAGCAGCGGGACTGGGACCGGTGAGACCCAGTACTTC. This gives the protein CASSGTGTGETQYF.

In its sample, this clone was seen a few times. V and J are TRBV10-2 and TRBJ1-1; 9 bases fit TRBD1. This CDR3 spans 18 amino acids. With V trimmed by 2 bases and J by 4 bases, 14 bases remained unmatched. CDR1 is WSHSY, CDR2 SAAADI, per germline. The CDR3, as DNA: TGCGCCAGCAGTGAGCTTCCCCCGGACAGGGGTTGGGGCACTGAAGCTTTCTTT. This translates into CASSELPPDRGWGTEAFF.

This chain uses TRBV6-5 with TRBJ1-1; D gene uncertain. CDR3 length: 15 residues. CDR1 MNHEY and CDR2 SVGAGI come from the germline V gene. V lost 0 bases and J lost 3, with 11 bases in between. The CDR3 protein is CASSYSSTADTEAFF. CDR3 in DNA: TGTGCCAGCAGTTACTCGTCTACAGCAGACACTGAAGCTTTCTTT.

This clone has just a few counts. The rearrangement joins TRBV2 to TRBJ1-2; 7 positions match TRBD1. Trimming at V came to 8 bases and at J to 2 bases, leaving 8 bases not matched to a gene. The germline gives CDR1 SNHLY, CDR2 FYNNEI. The CDR3 extends over 14 amino acids. CDR3 in amino acids: CASWRGLGNYGYTF. Written as DNA, the CDR3 is TGTGCCAGCTGGAGGGGGCTCGGAAACTATGGCTACACCTTC.

This clone has a handful of counts. The gene calls are TRBV9 and TRBJ1-4, with D possibly matching TRBD1 (6 bases). This CDR3 comprises 14 residues. CDR1 SGDLS and CDR2 YYNGEE come from the germline V gene. Trimming left V 2 bases short and J 5 bases short, with 10 bases between. The CDR3 loop is CASSVTGQNEKLFF. The CDR3, as DNA: TGTGCCAGCAGCGTTACGGGACAAAATGAAAAACTGTTTTTT.

The V and J genes are TRBV10-3 and TRBJ2-1, with 7 bases fitting TRBD1. CDR3 length equals 17 residues. The germline CDR1 and CDR2 sequences are ENHRY and SYGVKD. V dropped 6 bases and J dropped 0; count of bases not matched to a gene: 11. The CDR3 loop reads CAISQELTGISYNEQFF. Written as DNA, the CDR3 is TGTGCCATCAGCCAGGAGTTGACAGGGATCTCCTACAATGAGCAGTTCTTC.

The chain employs TRBV15 and TRBJ1-2, with D maybe TRBD1 (6 bases). Germline-derived CDR1 and CDR2 are LNHNV and YYDKDF (reference sequence). This CDR3 contains 15 residues. V lost 0 bases to trimming and J lost 6 bases, with 14 bases between them. CDR3 nucleotide sequence: TGTGCCACCAGCAGAGATCGGGTACAGGGAGATGGCTACACCTTC. It specifies CATSRDRVQGDGYTF.

The J gene is TRBJ2-5, the V gene TRBV24-1; 13 bases match TRBD2. V trimming: 3 bases; J trimming: 3 bases; junction bases outside the gene matches: 3. There are 16 residues in the CDR3. CDR1 and CDR2 (germline): KGHDR, SFDVKD. DNA of the CDR3: TGTGCCACCAGTGATCCGGGACTAGCGGGGAAAGAGACCCAGTACTTC. Protein sequence: CATSDPGLAGKETQYF.

The chain has TRBV18 and TRBJ2-7; possible D gene TRBD2, 6 bases. V was trimmed by 3 bases and J by 2 bases, leaving 14 bases between them. Per the germline V gene, CDR1 is KGHSH and CDR2 is LQKENI. CDR3 size: 15 residues. The CDR3 reads CASSPSGTPTYEQYF. CDR3 DNA sequence: TGTGCCAGCTCACCGTCCGGGACTCCTACCTACGAGCAGTACTTC.

CDR3 in DNA: TGTGCCAGCAGCCAAGACCGGACTAGCGGGGGGGTCGATGAGCAGTTCTTC. This translates into CASSQDRTSGGVDEQFF. The chain combines TRBV4-2 with TRBJ2-1; TRBD2 agrees at 15 bases. The CDR3 is made up of 17 amino acids. The V segment lost 0 bases and the J segment 8 bases; nucleotides outside the gene matches: 5. CDR1 and CDR2 (germline): LGHNA, YNFKEQ.

The rearrangement links TRBV5-4 to TRBJ1-6; D gene ambiguous. Trimming removed 3 bases from V and 4 bases from J, with 11 bases in between. The length of the CDR3 is 15 residues. CDR1 SGHNT and CDR2 YYREEE come from the germline V gene (reference sequence). DNA of the CDR3: TGTGCCAGCAGCTGGGCAGAAACATATAATTCACCCCTCCACTTT. This translates into CASSWAETYNSPLHF.

This clone showed up many times. V and J are TRBV30 and TRBJ1-5; tentative D call: TRBD1 (6 bases). CDR1 is GTSNPN, CDR2 SVGIG, per germline (reference sequence). CDR3 length: 13 residues. Trimming took off 1 base at V and 6 bases at J, with 10 bases between the two ends. This CDR3 is CAWSEQGIQPQHF. For the CDR3, the DNA is TGTGCCTGGAGTGAACAGGGCATTCAGCCCCAGCATTTT.

The J gene is TRBJ1-1, the V gene TRBV7-9, with a tentative D call TRBD1 (5 bases). Germline CDR1 is SEHNR and CDR2 is FQNEAQ (reference sequence). This CDR3 spans 14 amino acids. V shed 0 bases and J shed 5 bases, with 10 bases lying between them. The CDR3: CASSLAGAGTEAFF. CDR3 DNA: TGTGCCAGCAGCTTAGCAGGGGCTGGAACTGAAGCTTTCTTT.

The chain is built from TRBV27 and TRBJ2-5; 7 nucleotides agree with TRBD1. V trimming: 3 bases; J trimming: 4 bases; junction bases outside the gene matches: 5. CDR1 is MNHEY, CDR2 SMNVEV, per germline (reference sequence). The CDR3 is 14 residues long. CDR3 bases: TGTGCCAGCAGTTTGACAGGGTGGCGAGAGACCCAGTACTTC. This sequence encodes CASSLTGWRETQYF.

This chain links TRBV3-1 (or the pseudogene TRBV3-2) with TRBJ1-1, with TRBD1 matching 10 bases. The CDR3 has 14 amino acids. Trimming cost V 0 bases and J 9 bases; bases outside gene matches: 4. Per germline, CDR1 LGHDT and CDR2 YNNKEL (reference sequence). CDR3 amino acids: CASSQDLGQGKAFF. The CDR3 DNA reads TGTGCCAGCAGCCAAGACCTGGGACAGGGGAAAGCTTTCTTT.

The V gene is TRBV4-1, the J gene TRBJ2-2, with 7 nucleotides matching TRBD2. CDR3 length: 15 residues. Germline CDR1 MGHRA, CDR2 YSYEKL. V shed 3 bases, J shed 7 bases, and the junction held 8 bases outside the gene matches. CDR3 amino acids: CASSQLGGYGGELFF. CDR3 coding DNA: TGCGCCAGCAGCCAGTTGGGGGGGTATGGCGGGGAGCTGTTTTTT.

This chain links TRBV19 with TRBJ1-1; 7 bases match TRBD1. V shed 8 bases, J shed 1 base, and the junction held 4 bases outside the gene matches. The CDR3 has 13 amino acids. The V gene's germline CDR1 is LNHDA and CDR2 SQIVND (reference sequence). In DNA, the CDR3 is TGTGCCAGTCTCAGGGGGAGGAACACTGAAGCTTTCTTT. Its translation: CASLRGRNTEAFF.

This clone was counted a few times. The chain carries TRBV6-5 and TRBJ1-1, with TRBD1 matching 7 bases. Looked up from germline, CDR1 is MNHEY and CDR2 is SVGAGI. CDR3 size: 15 residues. V was pared by 5 bases and J by 1 base, with 7 bases of the junction left unmatched. This chain's CDR3 is CASSRSGTANTEAFF. The CDR3 nucleotides read TGTGCCAGCAGTCGCTCCGGGACAGCGAACACTGAAGCTTTCTTT.

The V call is TRBV28, the J call TRBJ2-6; a possible D gene is TRBD1 (6 bases). The CDR3 covers 17 residues. Trimming shortened V by 6 bases and J by 0 bases, and 15 bases separated the two germline ends. The V gene's germline CDR1 is MDHEN and CDR2 SYDVKM. The CDR3 nucleotides read TGTGCCAGCAGCCTTGGGGGCACGATCTCTGGGGCCAACGTCCTGACTTTC. This sequence encodes CASSLGGTISGANVLTF.

This clone was recorded at least ten times. J is TRBJ2-7 and V is TRBV9, with 13 bases identical to TRBD2. V shed 3 bases, J shed 5 bases, and the junction held 11 bases outside the gene matches. Germline V lookup: CDR1 SGDLS, CDR2 YYNGEE. The length of the CDR3 is 17 residues. The CDR3 nucleotides read TGTGCCAGCAGCGGGTCCCCTTCCGGGACTAGCGGGGACGAGCAGTACTTC. It specifies CASSGSPSGTSGDEQYF.

The genes are TRBV11-2 and TRBJ1-2; unclear D gene. Germline-derived CDR1 and CDR2 are SGHAT and FQNNGV. V gave up 4 bases and J gave up 5 bases, with 11 bases separating them. CDR3 length: 13 residues. This chain's CDR3 is CASSSDRKYGYTF. The CDR3 DNA reads as TGTGCCAGCAGCTCAGACCGTAAATATGGCTACACCTTC.

The rearrangement joins TRBV10-2 to TRBJ1-5, with 12 bases identical to TRBD1. The J segment lost 5 bases and the V segment lost 3 bases, leaving 5 bases of the junction unmatched. Germline-derived CDR1 and CDR2 are WSHSY and SAAADI. The CDR3 is made up of 16 amino acids. CDR3 sequence: CASSERGTGGHQPQHF. The CDR3 region has the DNA TGCGCCAGCAGTGAAAGGGGGACAGGGGGCCATCAGCCCCAGCATTTT.

The chain combines TRBV7-2 with TRBJ1-2; D not certain. Germline assignment: CDR1 SGHTA and CDR2 FQGNSA. Trimming shortened V by 4 bases and J by 2 bases, and 8 bases separated the two germline ends. CDR3 length: 13 amino acids. DNA for the CDR3: TGTGCCAGCAGCTCAAAGAGGAACTATGGCTACACCTTC. Translated: CASSSKRNYGYTF.

This clone has a single count. The chain's CDR3 is CASSQSGSSYNEQFF. For the CDR3, the DNA is TGTGCCAGCAGCCAGAGCGGGAGCTCCTACAATGAGCAGTTCTTC. The chain carries TRBV3-1 (or the pseudogene TRBV3-2) and TRBJ2-1; TRBD2 agrees at 8 bases. The ends lost 3 bases at V and 0 bases at J; junction bases unmatched: 1. The germline CDR1 and CDR2 sequences are LGHDT and YNNKEL (reference sequence). This CDR3 spans 15 amino acids.

This clone was counted only a few times. The chain combines TRBV9 with TRBJ2-1; TRBD2 agrees at 13 bases. Germline CDR1 SGDLS, CDR2 YYNGEE. The CDR3 covers 16 residues. J gave up 10 bases and V 4 bases, and 11 bases lay outside the gene matches. CDR3 sequence reads: CASSPPGLAGVREQFF. As DNA, the CDR3 is TGTGCCAGCAGCCCTCCCGGACTAGCGGGAGTAAGGGAGCAGTTCTTC.

The V gene is TRBV10-3, the J gene TRBJ2-3, with 15 bases fitting TRBD2. Germline values: CDR1 ENHRY, CDR2 SYGVKD. With V trimmed by 10 bases and J by 7 bases, 6 bases remained unmatched. CDR3 size: 14 residues. The CDR3 loop reads CATWTSGGAHTQYF. DNA of the CDR3: TGTGCCACATGGACTAGCGGGGGGGCACATACGCAGTATTTT.

The chain is built from TRBV6-2 or TRBV6-3 and TRBJ2-7, with TRBD2 matching over 10 bases. The CDR3 has 14 amino acids. With 6 bases clipped from V and 3 bases from J, the junction kept 5 bases outside the gene matches. Germline lookup yields CDR1 MNHEY and CDR2 SVGEGT. CDR3 nucleotide sequence: TGTGCCAGCAGCCCGAGCGGGGGGGACTACGAGCAGTACTTC. Translated: CASSPSGGDYEQYF.